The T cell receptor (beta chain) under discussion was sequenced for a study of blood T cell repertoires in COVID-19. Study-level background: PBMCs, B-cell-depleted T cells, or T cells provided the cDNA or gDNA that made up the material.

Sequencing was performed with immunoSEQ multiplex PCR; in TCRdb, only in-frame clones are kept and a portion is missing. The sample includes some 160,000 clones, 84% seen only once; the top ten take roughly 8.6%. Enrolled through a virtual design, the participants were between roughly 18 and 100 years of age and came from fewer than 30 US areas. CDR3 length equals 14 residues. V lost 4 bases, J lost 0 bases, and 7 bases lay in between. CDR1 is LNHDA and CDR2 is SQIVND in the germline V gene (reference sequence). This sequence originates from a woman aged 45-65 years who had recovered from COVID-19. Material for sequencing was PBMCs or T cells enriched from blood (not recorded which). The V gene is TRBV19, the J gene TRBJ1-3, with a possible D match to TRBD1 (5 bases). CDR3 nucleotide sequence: TGTGCCAGTAGTACGACAGTCTCTGGAAACACCATATATTTT. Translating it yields CASSTTVSGNTIYF.